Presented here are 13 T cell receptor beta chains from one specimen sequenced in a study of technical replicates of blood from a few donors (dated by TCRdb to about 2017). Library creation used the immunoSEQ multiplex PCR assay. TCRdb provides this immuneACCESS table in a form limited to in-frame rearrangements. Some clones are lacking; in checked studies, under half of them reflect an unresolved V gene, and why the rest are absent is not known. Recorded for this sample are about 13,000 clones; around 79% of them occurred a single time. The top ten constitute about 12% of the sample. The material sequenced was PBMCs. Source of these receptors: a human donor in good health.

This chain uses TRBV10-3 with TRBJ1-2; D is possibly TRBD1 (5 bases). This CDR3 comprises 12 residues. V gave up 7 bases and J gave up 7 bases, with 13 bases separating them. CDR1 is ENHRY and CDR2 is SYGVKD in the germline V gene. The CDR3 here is CAIKGDGGGYTF. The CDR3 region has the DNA TGTGCCATCAAAGGGGACGGGGGTGGCTACACCTTC.

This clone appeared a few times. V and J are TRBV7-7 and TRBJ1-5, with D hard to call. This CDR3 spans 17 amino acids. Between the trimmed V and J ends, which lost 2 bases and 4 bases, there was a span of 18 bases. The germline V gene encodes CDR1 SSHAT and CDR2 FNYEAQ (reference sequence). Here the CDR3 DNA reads TGTGCCAGCAGCTTAATTATCGGGGTATGGAGGAATCAGCCCCAGCATTTT. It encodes CASSLIIGVWRNQPQHF.

CDR3 residues: CASSKEGVAGSSYNEQFF. The CDR3, as DNA: TGTGCCAGCAGCAAAGAGGGAGTAGCGGGTAGCTCCTACAATGAGCAGTTCTTC. The chain has TRBV21-1 and TRBJ2-1; the table assigns TRBD2, which was not confirmed against the DNA. TRBV21-1 corresponds to a pseudogene. CDR3 length equals 18 residues.

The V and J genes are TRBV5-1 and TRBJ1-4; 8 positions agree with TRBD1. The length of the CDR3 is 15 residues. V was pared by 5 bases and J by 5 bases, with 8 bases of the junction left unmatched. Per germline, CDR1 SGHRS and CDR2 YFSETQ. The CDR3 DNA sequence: TGCGCCAGCAGTCCAGGGGGCTTTTCCAATGAAAAACTGTTTTTT. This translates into CASSPGGFSNEKLFF.

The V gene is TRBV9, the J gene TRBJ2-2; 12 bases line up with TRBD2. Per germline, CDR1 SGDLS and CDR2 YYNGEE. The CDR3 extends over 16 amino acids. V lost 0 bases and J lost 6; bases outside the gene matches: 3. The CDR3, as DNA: TGTGCCAGCAGCGTAGCCGGGACTAGCGGGTCCGGGGAGCTGTTTTTT. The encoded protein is CASSVAGTSGSGELFF.

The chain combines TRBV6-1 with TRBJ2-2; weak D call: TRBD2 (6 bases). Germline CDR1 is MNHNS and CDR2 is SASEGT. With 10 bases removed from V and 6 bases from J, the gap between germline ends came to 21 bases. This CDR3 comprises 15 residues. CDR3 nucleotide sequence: TGTGCCAAGCCCGGGGGACGAAGTAGGTCCGGGGAGCTGTTTTTT. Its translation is CAKPGGRSRSGELFF.

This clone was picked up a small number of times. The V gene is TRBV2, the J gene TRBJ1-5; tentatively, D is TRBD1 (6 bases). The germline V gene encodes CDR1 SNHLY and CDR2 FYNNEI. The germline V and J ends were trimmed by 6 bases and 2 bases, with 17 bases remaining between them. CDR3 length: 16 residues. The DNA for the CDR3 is TGTGCCAGCAGCGCCCCGGGGGGCGAGGGCAATCAGCCCCAGCATTTT. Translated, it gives CASSAPGGEGNQPQHF.

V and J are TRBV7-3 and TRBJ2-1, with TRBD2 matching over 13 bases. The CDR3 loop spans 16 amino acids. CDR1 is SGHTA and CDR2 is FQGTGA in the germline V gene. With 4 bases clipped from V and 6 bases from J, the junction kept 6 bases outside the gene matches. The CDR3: CASSWGLAGFGNEQFF. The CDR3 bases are TGTGCCAGCAGCTGGGGACTAGCGGGATTCGGCAATGAGCAGTTCTTC.

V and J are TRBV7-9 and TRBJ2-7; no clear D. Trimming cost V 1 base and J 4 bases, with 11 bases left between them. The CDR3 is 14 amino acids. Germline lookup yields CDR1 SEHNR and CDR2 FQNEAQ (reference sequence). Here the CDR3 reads CASSLGLQPYEQYF. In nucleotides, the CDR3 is TGTGCCAGCAGCTTAGGACTTCAACCGTACGAGCAGTACTTC.

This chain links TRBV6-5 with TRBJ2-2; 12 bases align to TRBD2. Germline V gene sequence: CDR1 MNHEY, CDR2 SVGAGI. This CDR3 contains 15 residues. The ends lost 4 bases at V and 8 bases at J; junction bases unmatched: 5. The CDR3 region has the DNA TGTGCCAGCAGTTCCTCGACTAGCGGGAGTGGGGAGCTGTTTTTT. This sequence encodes CASSSSTSGSGELFF.

The CDR3 nucleotides are TGTGCCTGGGGGGGACAATTTGGGACTAACACAGATACGCAGTATTTT. Protein sequence: CAWGGQFGTNTDTQYF. This chain links TRBV30 with TRBJ2-3; possibly TRBD2 for D (7 bases). Trimming shortened V by 5 bases and J by 2 bases, and 20 bases separated the two germline ends. CDR3 length equals 16 residues. Germline loops: CDR1 GTSNPN, CDR2 SVGIG (reference sequence).

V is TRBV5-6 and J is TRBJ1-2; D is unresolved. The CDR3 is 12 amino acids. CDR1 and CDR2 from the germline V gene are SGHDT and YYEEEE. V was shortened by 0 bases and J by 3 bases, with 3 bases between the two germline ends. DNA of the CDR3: TGTGCCAGCAGCTTGGCCGACTATGGCTACACCTTC. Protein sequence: CASSLADYGYTF.

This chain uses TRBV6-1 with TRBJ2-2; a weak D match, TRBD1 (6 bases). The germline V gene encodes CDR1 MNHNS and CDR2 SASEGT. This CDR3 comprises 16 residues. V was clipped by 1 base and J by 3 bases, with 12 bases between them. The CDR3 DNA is TGTGCCAGCAGTGAAGACCCAGGGGCTCACACCGGGGAGCTGTTTTTT. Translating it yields CASSEDPGAHTGELFF.